These 2 T cell receptor beta chains share one sample of origin, sequenced in a study of T cells in Graves' hyperthyroidism and ophthalmopathy. Amplification of TCR beta CDR3 regions used RNA as the template. A set of HTBI primers served as the primers for a first-round RT-PCR of the TCR CDR3. TCRdb itself ran the multiplex PCR reads through MiXCR, one entry per CDR3 protein. The table lists around 300,000 distinct CDR3 sequences, 15% to 20% of them singletons. The sequenced sample consisted of blood. Receptors originate from a man between 50 and 59 years old with Graves' ophthalmopathy.

This clonotype was picked up many times. The chain employs TRBV7-9 and TRBJ2-3, with D perhaps assigned TRBD1 or TRBD2 (5 bases each). Germline assignment: CDR1 SEHNR and CDR2 FQNEAQ (reference sequence). This CDR3 has 15 residues. V shed 5 bases and J shed 2 bases, with 14 bases lying between them. The CDR3, as DNA: TGTGCCAGCAGCCCGGGACGGACTCACACAGATACGCAGTATTTT. It specifies CASSPGRTHTDTQYF.

This clonotype was counted many times. This chain links TRBV5-1 with TRBJ2-1; a possible D gene is TRBD1 (7 bases). V lost 0 bases, J lost 10 bases, and 11 bases lay in between. This CDR3 is built from 13 residues. Germline CDR1 reads SGHRS; CDR2 reads YFSETQ. In nucleotides, the CDR3 is TGCGCCAGCAGCTTGGAGGGGGGACAGGAGCAGTTCTTC. It yields the protein CASSLEGGQEQFF.